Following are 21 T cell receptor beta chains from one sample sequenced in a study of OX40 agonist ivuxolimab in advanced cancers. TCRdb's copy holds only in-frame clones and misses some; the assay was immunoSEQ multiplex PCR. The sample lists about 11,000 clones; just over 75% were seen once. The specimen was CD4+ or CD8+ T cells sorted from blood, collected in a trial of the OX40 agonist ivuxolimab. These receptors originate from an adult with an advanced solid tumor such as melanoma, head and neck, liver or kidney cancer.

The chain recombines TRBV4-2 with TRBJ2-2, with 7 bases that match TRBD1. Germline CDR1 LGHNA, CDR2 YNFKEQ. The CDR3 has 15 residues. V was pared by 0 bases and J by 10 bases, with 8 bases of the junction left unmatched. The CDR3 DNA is TGTGCCAGCAGCCAAGAGACAGGGACCTTGGAGGAGCTGTTTTTT. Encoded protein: CASSQETGTLEELFF.

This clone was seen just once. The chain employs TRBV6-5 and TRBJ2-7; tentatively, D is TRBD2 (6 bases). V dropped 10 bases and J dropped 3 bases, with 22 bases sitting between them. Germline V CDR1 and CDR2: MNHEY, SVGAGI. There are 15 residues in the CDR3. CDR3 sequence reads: CATTAGRDWGYEQYF. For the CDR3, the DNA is TGTGCCACCACCGCGGGCCGGGACTGGGGCTACGAGCAGTACTTC.

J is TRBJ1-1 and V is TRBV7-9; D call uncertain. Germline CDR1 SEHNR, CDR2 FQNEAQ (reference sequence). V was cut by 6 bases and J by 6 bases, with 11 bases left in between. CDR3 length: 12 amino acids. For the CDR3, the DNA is TGTGCCAGCAGGTCGGACGGCGCTGAAGCTTTCTTT. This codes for CASRSDGAEAFF.

The CDR3 DNA sequence: TGTGCCACAAGGGGAGGGGGCGACTATGGCTACACCTTC. Protein product: CATRGGGDYGYTF. The chain combines TRBV2 with TRBJ1-2; 7 nucleotides align to TRBD1. The CDR3 runs 13 residues. Germline V gene sequence: CDR1 SNHLY, CDR2 FYNNEI. The trim removed 10 bases at V and 3 bases at J, leaving 8 bases unmatched.

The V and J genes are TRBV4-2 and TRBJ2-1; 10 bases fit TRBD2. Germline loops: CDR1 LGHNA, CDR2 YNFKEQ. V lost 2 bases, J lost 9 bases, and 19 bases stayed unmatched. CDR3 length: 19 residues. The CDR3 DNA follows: TGTGCCAGCAGCCAACATACGGGGGGACTAGCGAAGGAGAGAGGTGAGCAGTTCTTC. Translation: CASSQHTGGLAKERGEQFF.

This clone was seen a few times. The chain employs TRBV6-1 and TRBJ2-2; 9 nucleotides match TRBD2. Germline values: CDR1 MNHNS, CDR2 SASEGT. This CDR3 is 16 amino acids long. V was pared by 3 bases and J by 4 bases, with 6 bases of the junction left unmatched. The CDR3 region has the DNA TGTGCCAGCAGTGAGAGCGCGGGGGGGTCCACCGGGGAGCTGTTTTTT. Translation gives CASSESAGGSTGELFF.

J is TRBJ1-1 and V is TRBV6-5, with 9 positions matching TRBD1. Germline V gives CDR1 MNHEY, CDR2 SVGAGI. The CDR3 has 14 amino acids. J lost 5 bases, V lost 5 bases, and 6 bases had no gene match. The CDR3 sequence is CASSGQGRWTEAFF. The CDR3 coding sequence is TGTGCCAGCAGTGGACAGGGGCGGTGGACTGAAGCTTTCTTT.

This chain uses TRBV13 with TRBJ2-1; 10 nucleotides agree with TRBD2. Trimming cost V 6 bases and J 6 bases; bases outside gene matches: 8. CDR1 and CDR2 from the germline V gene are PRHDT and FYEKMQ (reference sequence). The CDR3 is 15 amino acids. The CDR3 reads CASRTLAGVSNEQFF. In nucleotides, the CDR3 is TGTGCCAGCAGAACCCTAGCGGGAGTATCCAATGAGCAGTTCTTC.

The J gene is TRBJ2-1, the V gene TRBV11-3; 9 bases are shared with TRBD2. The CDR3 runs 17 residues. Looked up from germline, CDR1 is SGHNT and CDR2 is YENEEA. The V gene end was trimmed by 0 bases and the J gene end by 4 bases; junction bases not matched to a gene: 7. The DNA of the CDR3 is TGTGCCAGCAGCTTAGAAAGGGGACTAGCTCCGTACAATGAGCAGTTCTTC. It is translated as CASSLERGLAPYNEQFF. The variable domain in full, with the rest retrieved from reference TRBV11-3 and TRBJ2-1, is EAGVVQSPRYKIIEKKQPVAFWCNPISGHNTLYWYLQNLGQGPELLIRYENEEAVDDSQLPKDRFSAERLKGVDSTLKIQPAELGDSAVYLCASSLERGLAPYNEQFFGPGTRLTVL.

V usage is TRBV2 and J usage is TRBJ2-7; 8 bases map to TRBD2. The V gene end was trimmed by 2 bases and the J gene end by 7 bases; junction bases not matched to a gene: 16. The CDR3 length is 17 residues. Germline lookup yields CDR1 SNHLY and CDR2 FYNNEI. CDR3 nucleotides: TGTGCCAGCAGTGAATCCCGCGGGAGGACGGAGCGGGAAGAGCAGTACTTC. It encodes CASSESRGRTEREEQYF.

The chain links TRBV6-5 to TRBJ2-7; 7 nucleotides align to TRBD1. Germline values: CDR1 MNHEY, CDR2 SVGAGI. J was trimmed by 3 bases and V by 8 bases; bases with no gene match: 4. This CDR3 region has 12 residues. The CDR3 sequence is CASRRQGYEQYF. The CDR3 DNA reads TGTGCCAGCCGTAGACAGGGCTACGAGCAGTACTTC.

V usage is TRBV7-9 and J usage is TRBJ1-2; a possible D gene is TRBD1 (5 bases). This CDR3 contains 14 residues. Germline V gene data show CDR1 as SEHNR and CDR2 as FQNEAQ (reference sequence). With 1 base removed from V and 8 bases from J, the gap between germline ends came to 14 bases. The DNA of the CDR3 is TGTGCCAGCAGCTTAGGGGACCGACCGGAAGGCTACACCTTC. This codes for CASSLGDRPEGYTF.

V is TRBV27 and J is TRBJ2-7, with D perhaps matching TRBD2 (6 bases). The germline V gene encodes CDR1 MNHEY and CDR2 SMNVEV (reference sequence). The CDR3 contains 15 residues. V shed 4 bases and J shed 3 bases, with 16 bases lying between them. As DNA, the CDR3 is TGTGCCAGCAGTTCCCTGGGCGGGGCTCTCTACGAGCAGTACTTC. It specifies CASSSLGGALYEQYF.

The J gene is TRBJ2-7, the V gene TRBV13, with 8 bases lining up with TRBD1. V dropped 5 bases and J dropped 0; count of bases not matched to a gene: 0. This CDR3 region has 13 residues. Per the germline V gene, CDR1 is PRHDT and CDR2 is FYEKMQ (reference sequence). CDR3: CASSDRGSYEQYF. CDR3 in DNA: TGTGCCAGCAGCGACAGGGGCTCCTACGAGCAGTACTTC.

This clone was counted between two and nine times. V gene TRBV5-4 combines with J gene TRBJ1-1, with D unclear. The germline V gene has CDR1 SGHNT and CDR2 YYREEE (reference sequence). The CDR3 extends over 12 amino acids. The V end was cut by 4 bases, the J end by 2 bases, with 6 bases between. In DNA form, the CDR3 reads TGTGCCAGCAGCCAGGCCAACACTGAAGCTTTCTTT. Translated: CASSQANTEAFF. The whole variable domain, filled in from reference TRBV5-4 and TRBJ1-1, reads ETGVTQSPTHLIKTRGQQVTLRCSSQSGHNTVSWYQQALGQGPQFIFQYYREEENGRGNFPPRFSGLQFPNYSSELNVNALELDDSALYLCASSQANTEAFFGQGTRLTVV.

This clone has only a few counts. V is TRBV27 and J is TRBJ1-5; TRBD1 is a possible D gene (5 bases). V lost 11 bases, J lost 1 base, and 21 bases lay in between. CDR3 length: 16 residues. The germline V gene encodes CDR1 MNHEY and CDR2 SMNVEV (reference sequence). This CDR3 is CASKQRAGASNQPQHF. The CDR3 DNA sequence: TGTGCCTCCAAGCAGCGGGCCGGGGCGAGCAATCAGCCCCAGCATTTT.

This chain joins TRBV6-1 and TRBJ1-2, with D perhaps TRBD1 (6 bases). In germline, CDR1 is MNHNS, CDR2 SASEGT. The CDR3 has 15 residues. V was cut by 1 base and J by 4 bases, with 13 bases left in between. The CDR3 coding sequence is TGTGCCAGCAGTGAAGATCCAGGGGCCCTCTATGGCTACACCTTC. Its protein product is CASSEDPGALYGYTF.

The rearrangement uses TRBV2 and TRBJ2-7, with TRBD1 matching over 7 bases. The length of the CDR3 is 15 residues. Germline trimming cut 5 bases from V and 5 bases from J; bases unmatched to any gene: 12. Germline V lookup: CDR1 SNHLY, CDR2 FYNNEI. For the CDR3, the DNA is TGTGCCAGCAGTTTTGGGTCCACAGGGGTCGACGAGCAGTACTTC. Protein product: CASSFGSTGVDEQYF.

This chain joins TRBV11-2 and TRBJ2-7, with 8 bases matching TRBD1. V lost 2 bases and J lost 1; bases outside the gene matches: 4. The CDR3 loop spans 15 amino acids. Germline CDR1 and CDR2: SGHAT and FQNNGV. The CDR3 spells CASSLIQGASYEQYF. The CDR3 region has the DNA TGTGCCAGCAGCTTAATCCAGGGGGCTTCCTACGAGCAGTACTTC.

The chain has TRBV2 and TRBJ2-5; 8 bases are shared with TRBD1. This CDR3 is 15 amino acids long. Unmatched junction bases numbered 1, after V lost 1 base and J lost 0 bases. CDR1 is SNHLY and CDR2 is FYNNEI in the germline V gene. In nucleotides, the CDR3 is TGTGCCAGCAGTGAAGAGGACAGGGACCAAGAGACCCAGTACTTC. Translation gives CASSEEDRDQETQYF.

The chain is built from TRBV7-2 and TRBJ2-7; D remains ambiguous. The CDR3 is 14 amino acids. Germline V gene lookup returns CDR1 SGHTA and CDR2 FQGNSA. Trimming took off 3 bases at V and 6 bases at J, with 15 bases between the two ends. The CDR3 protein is CASSFSGPLVEQYF. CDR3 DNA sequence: TGTGCCAGCAGCTTTTCCGGGCCCCTGGTCGAGCAGTACTTC.